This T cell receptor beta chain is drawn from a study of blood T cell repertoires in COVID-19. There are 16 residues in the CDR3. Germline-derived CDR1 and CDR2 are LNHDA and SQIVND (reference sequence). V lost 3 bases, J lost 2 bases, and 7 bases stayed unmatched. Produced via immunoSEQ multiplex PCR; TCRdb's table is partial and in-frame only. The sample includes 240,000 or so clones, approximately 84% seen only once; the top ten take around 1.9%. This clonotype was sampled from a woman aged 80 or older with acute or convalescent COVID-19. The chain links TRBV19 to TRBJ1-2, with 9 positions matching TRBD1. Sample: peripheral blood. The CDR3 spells CASSMGPGTGNYGYTF. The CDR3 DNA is TGTGCCAGTAGTATGGGGCCCGGGACAGGGAACTATGGCTACACCTTC.